This TCR beta chain was captured by sequencing in a study of blood T cells in healthy people across ages. This clonotype was counted a few times. One end of the junction does not line up with germline, which may come from a read error. The germline V gene has CDR1 MGHRA and CDR2 YSYEKL. CDR3 size: 19 residues. A J-beta primer mix and a sample-barcoded 5' primer were used in a second PCR of about 7 to 12 cycles. TCRdb recomputed calls from the 5' RACE reads with MiXCR, one row per CDR3 protein. Of about 1.4 million distinct CDR3 sequences in the sample, approximately 59% are singletons; the top ten hold 6.5% to 8%.

The sequenced sample was blood. The rearrangement uses TRBV4-1 and TRBJ2-5; 8 nucleotides match TRBD1. This clonotype was obtained from a man younger than 35 in good health. For the CDR3, the DNA is TGCGCCAGCAGCCAAGTGTTACGGGACAGGTTATTGGTCTCGTACGAGCAGTACTTT. It codes for CASSQVLRDRLLVSYEQYF.